This T cell receptor beta chain was sequenced during a study of blood T cell repertoires in COVID-19. At the level of the study: Specimens from acute and convalescent COVID-19 originated in the United States, Italy and Spain. PBMCs, B-cell-depleted T cells, or T cells provided the cDNA or gDNA that made up the material.

Germline V gene data show CDR1 as SGDLS and CDR2 as YYNGEE. The CDR3 runs to 14 residues. The trim removed 1 base at V and 6 bases at J, leaving 4 bases unmatched. As processed by the authors: Reference gene primer amplification gave nucleated cell count estimates. Some clones are missing from TCRdb's copy, which holds only in-frame ones; the method was immunoSEQ multiplex PCR. V and J calls and clone size are copied from that table; D and trimming were computed from the DNA. Found here are 100,000 to 150,000 clones, 80% to 85% of them singletons; the top ten hold more than 1.3%. The material sequenced was peripheral blood. This receptor was obtained from a man in his sixties with acute or convalescent COVID-19. The gene calls are TRBV9 and TRBJ2-7, with 10 bases identical to TRBD2. The CDR3 DNA follows: TGTGCCAGCAGCGTAAGCGGGAGGGCCTCCGAGCAGTACTTC. It encodes CASSVSGRASEQYF.